This T cell receptor beta chain was profiled in a study of shared clonotypes between healthy human individuals. Broader study findings: The sharing of roughly 5% of naive CD4 clonotypes was seen across a few donors.

Note on this clone: Its antigen remains unknown.

The protocol was immunoSEQ multiplex PCR, while the TCRdb copy is restricted to in-frame clones and leaves out a portion. The sample yields under 1,900,000 clones, 98% seen once. The V end lost 5 bases, the J end lost 4 bases, and 14 bases lay between the germline ends. The CDR3 loop spans 14 amino acids. Germline V gene lookup returns CDR1 MNHEY and CDR2 SVGAGI. The receptor was derived from a man between 25 and 39 years old in good health. The chain couples TRBV6-5 to TRBJ2-5, with D tentatively TRBD2 (5 bases). The sequenced sample consisted of naive CD4+ T cells sorted from blood. The subset is: CD45RA+ positively selected. This CDR3 reads CASSRAGRIETQYF. The CDR3 DNA reads as TGTGCCAGCAGTAGGGCGGGCAGGATAGAGACCCAGTACTTC.